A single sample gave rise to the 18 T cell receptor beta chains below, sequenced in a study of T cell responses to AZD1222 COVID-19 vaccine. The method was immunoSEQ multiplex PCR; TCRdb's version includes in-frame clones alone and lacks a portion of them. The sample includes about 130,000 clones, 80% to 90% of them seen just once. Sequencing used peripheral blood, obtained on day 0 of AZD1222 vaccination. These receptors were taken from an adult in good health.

The DNA of the CDR3 is TGTGCCTGGAATCAGGGGAACACTGAAGCTTTCTTT. Its translation is CAWNQGNTEAFF. The chain couples TRBV30 to TRBJ1-1, with TRBD1 as a possible D gene (5 bases). From germline, CDR1 is GTSNPN and CDR2 SVGIG (reference sequence). The CDR3 runs to 12 residues. V lost 4 bases and J lost 1, with 7 bases in between.

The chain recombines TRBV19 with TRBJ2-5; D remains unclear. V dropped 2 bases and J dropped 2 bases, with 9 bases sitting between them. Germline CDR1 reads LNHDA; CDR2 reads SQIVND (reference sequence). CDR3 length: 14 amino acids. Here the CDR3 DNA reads TGTGCCAGTAGTATATCGCAGGAACAAGAGACCCAGTACTTC. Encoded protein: CASSISQEQETQYF.

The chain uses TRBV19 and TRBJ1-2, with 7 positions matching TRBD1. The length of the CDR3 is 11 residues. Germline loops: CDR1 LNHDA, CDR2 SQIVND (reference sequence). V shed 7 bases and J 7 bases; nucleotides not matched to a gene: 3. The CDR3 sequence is CASTHRGGYTF. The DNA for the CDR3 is TGTGCCAGTACCCACAGGGGTGGCTACACCTTC.

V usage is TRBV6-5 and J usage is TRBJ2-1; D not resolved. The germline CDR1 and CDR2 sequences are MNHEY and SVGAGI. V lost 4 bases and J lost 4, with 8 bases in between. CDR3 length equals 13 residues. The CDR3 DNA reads TGTGCCAGCAGTTTGAACACTTACAATGAGCAGTTCTTC. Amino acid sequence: CASSLNTYNEQFF.

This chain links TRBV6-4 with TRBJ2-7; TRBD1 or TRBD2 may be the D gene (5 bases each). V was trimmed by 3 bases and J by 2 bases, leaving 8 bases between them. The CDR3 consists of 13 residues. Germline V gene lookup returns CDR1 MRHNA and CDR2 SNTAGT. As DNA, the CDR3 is TGTGCCAGCAGTGAGGGGGAGACCTACGAGCAGTACTTC. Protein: CASSEGETYEQYF.

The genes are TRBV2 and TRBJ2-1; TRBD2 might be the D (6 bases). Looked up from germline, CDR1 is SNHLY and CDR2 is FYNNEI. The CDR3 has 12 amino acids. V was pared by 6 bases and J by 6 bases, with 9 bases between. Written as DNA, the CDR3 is TGTGCCAGCAGACAGGAGGGCAATGAGCAGTTCTTC. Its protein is CASRQEGNEQFF.

Written as DNA, the CDR3 is TGTGCCAGCAGGAAGGGGGGCAGGGGTGTCTACGAGCAGTACTTC. Translated: CASRKGGRGVYEQYF. The chain employs TRBV5-4 and TRBJ2-7; D is perhaps TRBD1 or TRBD2 (6 bases each). The CDR3 is 15 residues long. Germline CDR1 reads SGHNT; CDR2 reads YYREEE (reference sequence). V was cut by 5 bases and J by 3 bases, with 18 bases left in between.

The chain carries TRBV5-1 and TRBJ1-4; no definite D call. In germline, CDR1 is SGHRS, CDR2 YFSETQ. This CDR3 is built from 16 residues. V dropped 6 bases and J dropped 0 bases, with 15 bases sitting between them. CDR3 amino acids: CASTLRGHATNEKLFF. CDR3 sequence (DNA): TGCGCCAGCACCTTAAGAGGGCACGCAACTAATGAAAAACTGTTTTTT. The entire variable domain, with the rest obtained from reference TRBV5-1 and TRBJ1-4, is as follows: KAGVTQTPRYLIKTRGQQVTLSCSPISGHRSVSWYQQTPGQGLQFLFEYFSETQRNKGNFPGRFSGRQFSNSRSEMNVSTLELGDSALYLCASTLRGHATNEKLFFGSGTQLSVL.

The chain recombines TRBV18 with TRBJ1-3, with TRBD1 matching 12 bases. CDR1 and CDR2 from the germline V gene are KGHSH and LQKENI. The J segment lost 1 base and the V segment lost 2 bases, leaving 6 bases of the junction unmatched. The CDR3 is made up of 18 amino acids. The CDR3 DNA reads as TGTGCCAGCTCACCAATAGTGGGACAGGGGGCGTCTGGAAACACCATATATTTT. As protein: CASSPIVGQGASGNTIYF.

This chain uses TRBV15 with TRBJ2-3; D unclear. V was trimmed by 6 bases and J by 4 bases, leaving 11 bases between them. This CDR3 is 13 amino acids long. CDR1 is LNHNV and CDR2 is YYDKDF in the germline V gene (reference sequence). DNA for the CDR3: TGTGCCACCAGAGCCAGTGGGGCAGATACGCAGTATTTT. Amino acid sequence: CATRASGADTQYF.

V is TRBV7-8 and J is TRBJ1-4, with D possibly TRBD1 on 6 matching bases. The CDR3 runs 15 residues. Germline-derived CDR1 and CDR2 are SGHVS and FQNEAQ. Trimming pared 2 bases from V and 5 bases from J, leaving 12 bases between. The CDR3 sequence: CASSLIGGLNEKLFF. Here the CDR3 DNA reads TGTGCCAGCAGCTTAATAGGGGGGTTAAATGAAAAACTGTTTTTT.

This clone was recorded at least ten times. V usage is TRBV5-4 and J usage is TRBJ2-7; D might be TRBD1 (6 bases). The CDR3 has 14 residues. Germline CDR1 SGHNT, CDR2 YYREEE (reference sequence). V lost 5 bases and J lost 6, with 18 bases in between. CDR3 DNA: TGTGCCAGCAGTTCCGGGACATCGCTGAGCGAGCAGTACTTC. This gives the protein CASSSGTSLSEQYF.

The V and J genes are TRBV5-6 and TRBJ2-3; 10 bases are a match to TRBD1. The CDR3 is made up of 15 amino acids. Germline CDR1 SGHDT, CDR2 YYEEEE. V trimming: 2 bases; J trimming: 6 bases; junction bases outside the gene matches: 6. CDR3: CASSLRDRGGDTQYF. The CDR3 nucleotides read TGTGCCAGCAGCTTAAGGGACAGGGGCGGCGATACGCAGTATTTT.

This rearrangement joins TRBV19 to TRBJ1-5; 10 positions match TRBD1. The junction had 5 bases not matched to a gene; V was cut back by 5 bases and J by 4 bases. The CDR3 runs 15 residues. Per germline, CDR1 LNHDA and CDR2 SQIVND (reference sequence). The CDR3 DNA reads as TGTGCCAGTAGTCGACAGGGGGCTACGAATCAGCCCCAGCATTTT. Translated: CASSRQGATNQPQHF.

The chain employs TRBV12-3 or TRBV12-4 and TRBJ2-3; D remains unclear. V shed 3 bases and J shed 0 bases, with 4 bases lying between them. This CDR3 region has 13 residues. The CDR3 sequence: CASSFGSTDTQYF. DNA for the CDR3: TGTGCCAGCAGTTTTGGAAGCACAGATACGCAGTATTTT.

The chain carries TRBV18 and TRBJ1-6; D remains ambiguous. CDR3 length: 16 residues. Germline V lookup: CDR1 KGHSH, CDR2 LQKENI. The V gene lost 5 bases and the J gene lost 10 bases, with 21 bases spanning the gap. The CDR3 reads CASSEGTYGLDSPLHF. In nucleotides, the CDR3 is TGTGCCAGCTCAGAAGGAACTTACGGACTAGACTCACCCCTCCACTTT.

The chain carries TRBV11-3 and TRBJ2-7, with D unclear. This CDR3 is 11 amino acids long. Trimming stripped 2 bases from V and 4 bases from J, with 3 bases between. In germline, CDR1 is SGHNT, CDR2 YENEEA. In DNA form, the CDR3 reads TGTGCCAGCAGCTTACCGTACGAGCAGTACTTC. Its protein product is CASSLPYEQYF.

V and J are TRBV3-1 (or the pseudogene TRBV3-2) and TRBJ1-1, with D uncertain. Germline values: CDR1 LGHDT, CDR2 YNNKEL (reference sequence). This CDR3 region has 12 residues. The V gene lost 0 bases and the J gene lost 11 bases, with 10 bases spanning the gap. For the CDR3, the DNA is TGTGCCAGCAGCCAAGATTCCCTGGCCGCTTTCTTT. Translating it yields CASSQDSLAAFF.